Below are 15 T cell receptor beta chains sequenced from a single sample in a study of cytomegalovirus exposure and HLA in healthy donors. Amplification used 60 Vbeta primers and 13 Jbeta primers. Clones were sequenced by immunoSEQ multiplex PCR, and TCRdb holds only the in-frame ones, with some missing. This sample has about 160,000 clones, with 70% to 90% found just once. The source material was PBMCs. The receptors derive from a woman aged 25 to 39 in good health and CMV-seronegative.

This clone was seen a single time. The chain recombines TRBV13 with TRBJ2-7; TRBD2 is a possible D gene (8 bases). The CDR3 extends over 15 amino acids. Trimming stripped 5 bases from V and 3 bases from J, with 17 bases between. CDR1 and CDR2 (germline): PRHDT, FYEKMQ (reference sequence). The CDR3 sequence: CASSQRGTAIYEQYF. As DNA, the CDR3 is TGTGCCAGCAGCCAGCGGGGGACAGCAATCTACGAGCAGTACTTC.

J is TRBJ2-1 and V is TRBV27; no clear D gene. The ends were cut back, 6 bases at V and 6 bases at J, with 12 bases in the middle. The CDR3 contains 13 residues. The germline gives CDR1 MNHEY, CDR2 SMNVEV (reference sequence). The CDR3 DNA sequence: TGTGCCAGCAGAAAAAGATCAGGCAATGAGCAGTTCTTC. This encodes CASRKRSGNEQFF.

The chain employs TRBV21-1 and TRBJ1-1. TRBV21-1 is a listed pseudogene. The CDR3 is 17 residues long. CDR3 sequence: CASEGNRDYPAYTEAFF. CDR3 nucleotide sequence: TGTGCCAGCGAGGGGAACAGGGACTACCCCGCGTACACTGAAGCTTTCTTT.

The J gene is TRBJ1-1, the V gene TRBV28; D not certain. Trimming removed 4 bases at V and 5 bases at J, with 14 bases between. CDR3 length: 14 residues. Germline V gene sequence: CDR1 MDHEN, CDR2 SYDVKM. The CDR3 sequence: CASSSSPRGTEAFF. In nucleotides, the CDR3 is TGTGCCAGCAGTTCATCCCCGCGAGGAACTGAAGCTTTCTTT. Full variable domain (outside the CDR3, taken from reference TRBV28 and TRBJ1-1): DVKVTQSSRYLVKRTGEKVFLECVQDMDHENMFWYRQDPGLGLRLIYFSYDVKMKEKGDIPEGYSVSREKKERFSLILESASTNQTSMYLCASSSSPRGTEAFFGQGTRLTVV.

This chain connects TRBV5-1 to TRBJ2-1; 13 positions agree with TRBD2. V gave up 0 bases and J gave up 0 bases; unmatched junction bases: 6. There are 19 residues in the CDR3. The germline CDR1 and CDR2 sequences are SGHRS and YFSETQ. DNA of the CDR3: TGCGCCAGCAGCTTGGCCATACTAGCGGGGGGGAGCTCCTACAATGAGCAGTTCTTC. The encoded protein is CASSLAILAGGSSYNEQFF.

This clone came up once. V and J are TRBV25-1 and TRBJ2-2; perhaps TRBD2 as D (5 bases). CDR1 is MGHDK, CDR2 SYGVNS, per germline. Trimming left V 0 bases short and J 4 bases short, with 6 bases between. The CDR3 is made up of 14 amino acids. CDR3 nucleotides: TGTGCCAGCAGTGAATATCTAGCCACCGGGGAGCTGTTTTTT. Protein sequence: CASSEYLATGELFF.

The gene calls are TRBV5-1 and TRBJ2-2; D is possibly TRBD1 (5 bases). CDR3 size: 15 residues. Trimming removed 0 bases at V and 0 bases at J, with 6 bases between. Germline CDR1 and CDR2: SGHRS and YFSETQ. This CDR3 is CASSLAGTNTGELFF. The CDR3, as DNA: TGCGCCAGCAGCTTGGCAGGGACGAACACCGGGGAGCTGTTTTTT.

This chain links TRBV7-8 with TRBJ2-5; a possible D gene is TRBD2 (5 bases). The DNA end lines up better with TRBJ2-7; the J call may be wrong. Germline V gene data show CDR1 as SGHVS and CDR2 as FQNEAQ. The CDR3 loop spans 17 amino acids. The CDR3 reads CASSLGSGSVGGYEQYF. In DNA, the CDR3 is TGTGCCAGCAGCTTAGGTTCGGGGTCTGTCGGTGGCTACGAGCAGTACTTC.

The chain combines TRBV7-2 with TRBJ1-6; tentatively, D is TRBD1 (6 bases). The CDR3 has 15 amino acids. The V and J ends lost 6 bases and 5 bases respectively, with 14 bases between them. CDR1 is SGHTA and CDR2 is FQGNSA in the germline V gene. Here the CDR3 reads CASRSDSADNSPLHF. For the CDR3, the DNA is TGTGCCAGCAGATCGGACAGCGCGGATAATTCACCCCTCCACTTT.

The chain carries TRBV21-1 and TRBJ2-3; TRBD2, the table's D call, was not compared with the DNA. TRBV21-1 is designated a pseudogene. This CDR3 has 16 amino acids. CDR3 sequence (DNA): TGTGCCAGCAGCCAGGGACTAGCGGGAGTGGGAGATACGCAGTATTTT. This encodes CASSQGLAGVGDTQYF.

The CDR3 sequence: CASSSGLGDEQYF. CDR3 bases: TGTGCCAGCAGCTCGGGACTAGGGGACGAGCAGTACTTC. The chain combines TRBV5-6 with TRBJ2-5, with 8 bases fitting TRBD2. Judging by the DNA end, TRBJ2-7 fits better; the J call may be wrong. Germline V gene lookup returns CDR1 SGHDT and CDR2 YYEEEE. The CDR3 has 13 amino acids.

DNA for the CDR3: TGTGCCAGCAGCGTTAATAACAGGGGGAGCGAGCAGTACTTC. It is translated as CASSVNNRGSEQYF. The chain joins TRBV9 to TRBJ2-7, with TRBD1 matching over 8 bases. The CDR3 consists of 14 residues. The V segment lost 2 bases and the J segment 6 bases; nucleotides outside the gene matches: 7. Germline values: CDR1 SGDLS, CDR2 YYNGEE.

The genes are TRBV14 and TRBJ2-4; TRBD1 might be the D (6 bases). The germline gives CDR1 SGHDN, CDR2 FVKESK. CDR3 length: 16 residues. V gave up 0 bases and J gave up 8 bases, with 17 bases separating them. CDR3 loop: CASSQDEQGPRDIQYF. In DNA form, the CDR3 reads TGTGCCAGCAGCCAAGATGAACAGGGCCCCCGGGACATTCAGTACTTC.

The J gene is TRBJ2-7, the V gene TRBV7-2; D is perhaps TRBD2 (6 bases). Germline CDR1 SGHTA, CDR2 FQGNSA. Trimming cost V 5 bases and J 5 bases, with 22 bases left between them. CDR3 length equals 16 residues. CDR3 loop: CASSPPLYREFNEQYF. CDR3 coding DNA: TGTGCCAGCAGCCCCCCTTTGTACCGGGAGTTCAACGAGCAGTACTTC.

The chain recombines TRBV19 with TRBJ2-1, with 14 bases matching TRBD2. J gave up 9 bases and V 6 bases, and 7 bases lay outside the gene matches. The length of the CDR3 is 15 residues. The V gene's germline CDR1 is LNHDA and CDR2 SQIVND (reference sequence). The CDR3 bases are TGTGCCAGTAGGGGGACTAGCGGGAGTACGGGTGAGCAGTTCTTC. This encodes CASRGTSGSTGEQFF.